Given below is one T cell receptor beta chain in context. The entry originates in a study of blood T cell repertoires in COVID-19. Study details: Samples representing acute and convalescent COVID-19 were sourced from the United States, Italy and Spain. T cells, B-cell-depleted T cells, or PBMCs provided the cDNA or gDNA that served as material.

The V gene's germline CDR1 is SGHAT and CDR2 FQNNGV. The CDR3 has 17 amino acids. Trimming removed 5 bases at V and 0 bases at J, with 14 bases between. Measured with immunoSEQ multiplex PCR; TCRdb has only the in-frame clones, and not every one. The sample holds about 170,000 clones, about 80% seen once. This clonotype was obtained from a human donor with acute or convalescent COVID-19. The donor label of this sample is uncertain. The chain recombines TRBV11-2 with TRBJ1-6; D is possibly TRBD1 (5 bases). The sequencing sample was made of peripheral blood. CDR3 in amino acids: CASSADTLSSYNSPLHF. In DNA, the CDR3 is TGTGCCAGCAGCGCGGACACCCTGAGCTCCTATAATTCACCCCTCCACTTT.